This TCR beta chain is from a study of blood T cell repertoires in COVID-19. Study-level information: The origin of the acute and convalescent COVID-19 samples was the United States, Italy and Spain. In each case, the material was cDNA or gDNA derived from T cells, B-cell-depleted T cells, or PBMCs.

In the source study's methods: Estimates of nucleated cell counts were drawn from the amplification of reference gene primers. The method was immunoSEQ multiplex PCR; TCRdb's version includes in-frame clones alone and lacks a portion of them. The D gene and trimming were derived from the DNA, and the V and J assignments and clone size from that table. Among around 100,000 clones listed, around 86% were seen once. The CDR3 spans 15 residues. V lost 6 bases to trimming and J lost 2 bases; unmatched junction nucleotides: 10. Germline assignment: CDR1 MNHEY and CDR2 SMNVEV (reference sequence). The source is a man aged 55-75 years with COVID-19, enrolled during active disease. Sequenced material: peripheral blood. J is TRBJ2-7 and V is TRBV27; 7 bases align to TRBD2. In DNA form, the CDR3 reads TGTGCCAGCAGAACAGCCGCGGCGGGGGCCTACGAGCAGTACTTC. Translation gives CASRTAAAGAYEQYF.